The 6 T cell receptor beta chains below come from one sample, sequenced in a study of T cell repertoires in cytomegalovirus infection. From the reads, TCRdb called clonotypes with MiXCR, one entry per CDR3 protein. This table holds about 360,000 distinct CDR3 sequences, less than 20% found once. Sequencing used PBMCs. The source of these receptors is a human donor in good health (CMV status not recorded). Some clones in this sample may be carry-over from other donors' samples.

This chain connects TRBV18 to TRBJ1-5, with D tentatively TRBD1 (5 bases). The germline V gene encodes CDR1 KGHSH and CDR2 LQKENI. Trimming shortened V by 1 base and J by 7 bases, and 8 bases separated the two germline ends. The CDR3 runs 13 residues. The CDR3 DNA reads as TGTGCCAGCTCACCACTAGGGGAACAGCCCCAGCATTTT. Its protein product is CASSPLGEQPQHF.

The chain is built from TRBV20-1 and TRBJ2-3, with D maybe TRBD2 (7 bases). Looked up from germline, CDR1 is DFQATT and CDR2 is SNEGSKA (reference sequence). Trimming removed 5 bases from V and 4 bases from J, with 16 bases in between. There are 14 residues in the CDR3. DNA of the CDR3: TGCAGTGCTCTAGAACAGGGAGGGGCAGATACGCAGTATTTT. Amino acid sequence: CSALEQGGADTQYF.

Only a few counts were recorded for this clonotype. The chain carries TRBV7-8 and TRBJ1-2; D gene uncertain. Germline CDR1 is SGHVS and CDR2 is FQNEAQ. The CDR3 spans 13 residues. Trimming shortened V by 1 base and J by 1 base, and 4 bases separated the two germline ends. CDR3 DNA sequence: TGTGCCAGCAGCTTAGAGATTAACTATGGCTACACCTTC. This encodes CASSLEINYGYTF.

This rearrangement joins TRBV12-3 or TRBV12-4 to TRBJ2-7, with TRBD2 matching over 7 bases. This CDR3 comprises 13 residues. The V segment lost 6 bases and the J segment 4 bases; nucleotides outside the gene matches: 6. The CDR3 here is CASRSSGLYEQYF. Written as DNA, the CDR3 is TGTGCCAGCAGGAGTAGCGGGCTATACGAGCAGTACTTC.

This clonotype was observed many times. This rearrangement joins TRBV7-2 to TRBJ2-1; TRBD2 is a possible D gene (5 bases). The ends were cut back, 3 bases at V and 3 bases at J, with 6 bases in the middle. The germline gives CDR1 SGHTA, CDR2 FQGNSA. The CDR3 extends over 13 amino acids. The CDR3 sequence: CASSFGIYNEQFF. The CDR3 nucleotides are TGTGCCAGCAGCTTCGGGATCTACAATGAGCAGTTCTTC. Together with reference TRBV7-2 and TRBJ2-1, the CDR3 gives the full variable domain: GAGVSQSPSNKVTEKGKDVELRCDPISGHTALYWYRQSLGQGLEFLIYFQGNSAPDKSGLPSDRFSAERTGGSVSTLTIQRTQQEDSAVYLCASSFGIYNEQFFGPGTRLTVL.

CDR3 protein: CASSLGPGGEYNEQFF. The CDR3 bases are TGCGCCAGCAGCTTGGGGCCAGGCGGGGAATACAATGAGCAGTTCTTC. V gene TRBV5-1 combines with J gene TRBJ2-1; weak D call: TRBD2 (6 bases). CDR3 length equals 16 residues. Germline assignment: CDR1 SGHRS and CDR2 YFSETQ. Trimming removed 0 bases from V and 4 bases from J, with 14 bases in between.